This entry lists 10 T cell receptor beta chains sequenced from one sample in a study of monozygotic twins with inflammatory bowel disease. TCRdb reanalyzed the 5' RACE reads, giving one entry per CDR3 protein sequence and no DNA. The sample's table shows a few hundred thousand distinct CDR3 sequences. The sample was blood. These receptors all come from a human donor with ulcerative colitis or Crohn's disease, or a healthy co-twin of an affected twin (not recorded which).

This chain links TRBV2 with TRBJ1-3; checking the TCRdb D call of TRBD1 is not possible without DNA. The CDR3 totals 14 residues. Per the germline V gene, CDR1 is SNHLY and CDR2 is FYNNEI. The CDR3: CASSLVTGLNTIYF. Together with reference TRBV2 and TRBJ1-3, the CDR3 gives the full variable domain: EPEVTQTPSHQVTQMGQEVILRCVPISNHLYFYWYRQILGQKVEFLVSFYNNEISEKSEIFDDQFSVERPDGSNFTLKIRSTKLEDSAMYFCASSLVTGLNTIYFGEGSWLTVV.

The chain recombines TRBV30 with TRBJ2-5; absent DNA, TCRdb's TRBD1 call cannot be checked. The CDR3 is made up of 13 amino acids. Germline assignment: CDR1 GTSNPN and CDR2 SVGIG (reference sequence). The CDR3 protein is CAWSESGGKTQYF. The variable domain in full, with the rest retrieved from reference TRBV30 and TRBJ2-5, is SQTIHQWPATLVQPVGSPLSLECTVEGTSNPNLYWYRQAAGRGLQLLFYSVGIGQISSEVPQNLSASRPQDRQFILSSKKLLLSDSGFYLCAWSESGGKTQYFGPGTRLLVL.

This chain uses TRBV20-1 with TRBJ1-3; TCRdb gives TRBD1 as the D gene, but with no DNA this cannot be confirmed. The germline V gene has CDR1 DFQATT and CDR2 SNEGSKA (reference sequence). The CDR3 sequence is 15 residues long. The CDR3 sequence: CSASQGAYSGNTIYF.

The rearrangement uses TRBV5-1 and TRBJ1-2; TCRdb's D call of TRBD1 is untestable without DNA. The CDR3 has 16 residues. Germline CDR1 reads SGHRS; CDR2 reads YFSETQ. CDR3 region: CASSLESGTDIYGYTF.

The rearrangement links TRBV5-1 to TRBJ2-5; the D call from TCRdb, TRBD2, cannot be confirmed without DNA. CDR3 length: 15 residues. Germline CDR1 SGHRS, CDR2 YFSETQ. This chain's CDR3 is CASSKTSGGAETQYF.

The V call is TRBV18, the J call TRBJ2-2; TCRdb selects TRBD2, and the lack of DNA leaves this call unchecked. The CDR3 covers 18 residues. Germline CDR1 and CDR2: KGHSH and LQKENI. This chain's CDR3 is CASSPQTGLAGDTGELFF. Full variable domain (missing parts from reference TRBV18 and TRBJ2-2): NAGVMQNPRHLVRRRGQEARLRCSPMKGHSHVYWYRQLPEEGLKFMVYLQKENIIDESGMPKERFSAEFPKEGPSILRIQQVVRGDSAAYFCASSPQTGLAGDTGELFFGEGSRLTVL.

The chain links TRBV20-1 to TRBJ2-1; TCRdb names TRBD2, which stays unverified in the absence of DNA. Germline V gene lookup returns CDR1 DFQATT and CDR2 SNEGSKA (reference sequence). The CDR3 runs to 15 residues. The CDR3 sequence: CSAKILAGGYNEQFF.

V is TRBV12-3 or TRBV12-4 and J is TRBJ2-6. This CDR3 has 14 residues. This chain's CDR3 is CASRPSSGANVLTF.

V usage is TRBV5-5 and J usage is TRBJ2-3; TCRdb returns TRBD1, unconfirmable since there is no DNA. Germline V CDR1 and CDR2: SGHKS, YYEKEE (reference sequence). CDR3 length: 18 amino acids. The CDR3: CASSAVFRDRVISDTQYF.

This rearrangement joins TRBV4-1 to TRBJ1-1. This CDR3 is 14 amino acids long. The V gene's germline CDR1 is MGHRA and CDR2 YSYEKL. CDR3 sequence: CASSQGRKVPEAFF.